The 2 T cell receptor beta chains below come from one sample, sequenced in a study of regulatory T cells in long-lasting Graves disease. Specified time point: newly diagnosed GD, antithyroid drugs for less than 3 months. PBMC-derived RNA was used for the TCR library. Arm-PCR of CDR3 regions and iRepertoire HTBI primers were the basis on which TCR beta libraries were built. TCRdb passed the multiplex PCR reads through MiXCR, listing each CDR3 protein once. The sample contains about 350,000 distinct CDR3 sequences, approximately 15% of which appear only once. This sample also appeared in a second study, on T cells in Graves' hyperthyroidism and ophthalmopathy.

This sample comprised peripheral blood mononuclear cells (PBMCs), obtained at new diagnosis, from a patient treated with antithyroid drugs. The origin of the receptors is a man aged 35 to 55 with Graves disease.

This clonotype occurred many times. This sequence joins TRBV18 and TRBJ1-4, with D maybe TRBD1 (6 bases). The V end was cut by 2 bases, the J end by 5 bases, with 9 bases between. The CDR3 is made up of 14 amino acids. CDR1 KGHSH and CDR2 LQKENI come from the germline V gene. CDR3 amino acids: CASSPDRNNEKLFF. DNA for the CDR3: TGTGCCAGCTCACCAGACAGGAACAATGAAAAACTGTTTTTT.

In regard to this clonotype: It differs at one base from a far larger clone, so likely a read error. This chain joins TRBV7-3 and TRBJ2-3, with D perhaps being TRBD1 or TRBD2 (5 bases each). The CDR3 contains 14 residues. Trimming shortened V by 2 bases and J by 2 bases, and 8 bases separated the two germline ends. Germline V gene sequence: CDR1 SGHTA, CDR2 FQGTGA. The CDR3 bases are TGTGCCAGCAGCTTAGAGGGGCACACAGATACGCAGTATTTT. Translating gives CASSLEGHTDTQYF.